This T cell receptor (beta chain) was documented in a study of early T cells in non-severe SARS-CoV-2 infection. TCRdb itself ran the 5' RACE reads through MiXCR, one entry per CDR3 protein. The table includes approximately 81,000 distinct CDR3 sequences, roughly 13% detected once. Germline V CDR1 and CDR2: SGHRS, YFSETQ. With 5 bases removed from V and 7 bases from J, the gap between germline ends came to 15 bases. This CDR3 comprises 14 residues. This clonotype was seen ten or more times. Sequencing was done on a sample of whole blood. V gene TRBV5-1 combines with J gene TRBJ1-4; a possible D gene is TRBD1 (5 bases). This TCR derives from an adult who was a healthcare worker with PCR-confirmed SARS-CoV-2 infection or an uninfected control (not recorded which). The CDR3: CASRGDQGGEKLFF. CDR3 sequence (DNA): TGCGCCAGCAGGGGGGACCAGGGAGGTGAAAAACTGTTTTTT.